The 29 T cell receptor beta chains given below trace back to one sample, sequenced in a study of vaccination effects on CD4 cells after COVID-19. Within the ViraFEST assay, antigen-specific CD4+ T cells underwent expansion with viral peptide pools prior to sequencing. CD4+ T cells were isolated after about nine days of culture. TCRdb keeps only in-frame clones here, not all; method: immunoSEQ multiplex PCR. The profile covers fewer than 65,000 clones, with roughly 79% appearing a single time and less than 3% taken by the ten largest. Their cognate antigens are unknown. The sequences come from CD4+ T cells from PBMCs cultured with HCoV-229E spike peptides, collected before COVID-19 vaccination. The source is a human donor who received a COVID-19 vaccine.

The V call is TRBV6-2 or TRBV6-3, the J call TRBJ2-5; a weak D match, TRBD1 (6 bases). The CDR3 contains 14 residues. Germline V gene sequence: CDR1 MNHEY, CDR2 SVGEGT. The ends were cut back, 6 bases at V and 5 bases at J, with 16 bases in the middle. CDR3 in DNA: TGTGCCAGCAGCCTCAGGGGATTGATGGAGACCCAGTACTTC. Its protein product is CASSLRGLMETQYF.

In its sample, this clone was seen once. This chain joins TRBV19 and TRBJ2-4; D might be TRBD1 (6 bases). Trimming removed 3 bases at V and 6 bases at J, with 9 bases between. Per germline, CDR1 LNHDA and CDR2 SQIVND (reference sequence). The CDR3 loop spans 13 amino acids. The CDR3 DNA reads as TGTGCCAGTAGTATCCTGGGGGCAAACATTCAGTACTTC. This sequence encodes CASSILGANIQYF.

The chain uses TRBV2 and TRBJ2-1, with 12 bases lining up with TRBD1. This CDR3 comprises 14 residues. Per germline, CDR1 SNHLY and CDR2 FYNNEI. With 6 bases clipped from V and 8 bases from J, the junction kept 5 bases outside the gene matches. The CDR3 reads CASRRGTGGDEQFF. For the CDR3, the DNA is TGTGCCAGCAGGCGGGGGACAGGGGGCGATGAGCAGTTCTTC.

The genes are TRBV19 and TRBJ1-1; a possible D gene is TRBD1 (5 bases). In germline, CDR1 is LNHDA, CDR2 SQIVND (reference sequence). Trimming removed 3 bases at V and 3 bases at J, with 11 bases between. CDR3 length: 14 amino acids. Here the CDR3 reads CASSIGARDTEAFF. In nucleotides, the CDR3 is TGTGCCAGTAGTATCGGGGCGCGGGACACTGAAGCTTTCTTT.

J is TRBJ2-3 and V is TRBV6-2 or TRBV6-3, with 7 bases fitting TRBD1. V shed 2 bases, J shed 1 base, and the junction held 3 bases outside the gene matches. The CDR3 covers 15 residues. Germline assignment: CDR1 MNHEY and CDR2 SVGEGT. The CDR3 region has the DNA TGTGCCAGCAGTTACAGGGGGCCGGGCACAGATACGCAGTATTTT. Translation gives CASSYRGPGTDTQYF.

The chain is built from TRBV19 and TRBJ1-5; D uncertain. Trimming removed 5 bases at V and 7 bases at J, with 9 bases between. In germline, CDR1 is LNHDA, CDR2 SQIVND (reference sequence). The CDR3 is 12 amino acids. CDR3 coding DNA: TGTGCCAGTAGTCTAAATGGCCAGCCCCAGCATTTT. It is translated as CASSLNGQPQHF.

V and J are TRBV19 and TRBJ2-1; D call uncertain. This CDR3 spans 12 amino acids. Between the trimmed V and J ends, which lost 4 bases and 7 bases, there was a span of 8 bases. Germline assignment: CDR1 LNHDA and CDR2 SQIVND (reference sequence). The CDR3 region is CASSTSINEQFF. The CDR3 DNA sequence: TGTGCCAGTAGTACCTCAATAAATGAGCAGTTCTTC.

This clone was seen just once. V is TRBV7-9 and J is TRBJ1-2; a weak D match, TRBD1 (6 bases). The germline V gene encodes CDR1 SEHNR and CDR2 FQNEAQ (reference sequence). V was pared by 5 bases and J by 7 bases, with 14 bases between. CDR3 length: 13 amino acids. CDR3: CASSLGARAGYTF. CDR3 DNA: TGTGCCAGCAGCCTGGGGGCCAGGGCTGGCTACACCTTC.

The gene calls are TRBV7-8 and TRBJ1-1, with D maybe TRBD1 (5 bases). CDR1 and CDR2 (germline): SGHVS, FQNEAQ. Trimming removed 1 base from V and 4 bases from J, with 16 bases in between. The CDR3 has 16 residues. This CDR3 is CASSLEVVGARTEAFF. In nucleotides, the CDR3 is TGTGCCAGCAGCTTAGAGGTTGTTGGGGCGCGCACTGAAGCTTTCTTT.

This rearrangement joins TRBV19 to TRBJ2-3; TRBD2 aligns across 13 bases. V shed 5 bases and J 6 bases; nucleotides not matched to a gene: 14. The CDR3 consists of 18 residues. The germline gives CDR1 LNHDA, CDR2 SQIVND (reference sequence). As DNA, the CDR3 is TGTGCCAGTAGTCCCGGACTAGCGGGGGACTCGTCATTGGATACGCAGTATTTT. It encodes CASSPGLAGDSSLDTQYF.

This rearrangement joins TRBV5-6 to TRBJ2-7, with D uncertain. The CDR3 covers 12 residues. CDR1 SGHDT and CDR2 YYEEEE come from the germline V gene. The V end was cut by 4 bases, the J end by 3 bases, with 8 bases between. The DNA of the CDR3 is TGTGCCAGCAGCCAAGACAACTACGAGCAGTACGTC. Translating it yields CASSQDNYEQYV.

The chain joins TRBV5-6 to TRBJ1-6; D uncertain. Per the germline V gene, CDR1 is SGHDT and CDR2 is YYEEEE. The CDR3 covers 16 residues. Deletions cut 5 bases from V and 3 bases from J, with 15 bases between. The CDR3 region has the DNA TGTGCCAGCAGTCTCGGTTACGGCAGCTATAATTCACCCCTCCACTTT. Its protein product is CASSLGYGSYNSPLHF.

The genes are TRBV7-3 and TRBJ2-3; 7 nucleotides match TRBD2. This CDR3 has 14 residues. Germline assignment: CDR1 SGHTA and CDR2 FQGTGA. J was trimmed by 0 bases and V by 5 bases; bases with no gene match: 2. CDR3 sequence (DNA): TGTGCCAGCAGCCGGGGACTAAGCACAGATACGCAGTATTTT. Translating it yields CASSRGLSTDTQYF.

This clone was recorded a few times. The chain links TRBV5-1 to TRBJ2-1; 10 bases are a match to TRBD1. CDR3 size: 13 residues. V lost 7 bases, J lost 10 bases, and 8 bases stayed unmatched. Germline CDR1 reads SGHRS; CDR2 reads YFSETQ. CDR3 amino acids: CASGPTGGGEQFF. The CDR3, as DNA: TGCGCCAGCGGACCGACAGGGGGCGGGGAGCAGTTCTTC.

This clone was picked up one time. This chain uses TRBV18 with TRBJ2-7; D is perhaps TRBD2 (5 bases). CDR1 is KGHSH and CDR2 is LQKENI in the germline V gene. The CDR3 spans 13 residues. The V and J ends lost 5 bases and 7 bases respectively, with 15 bases between them. The CDR3 sequence is CASSTKLRGEQYV. DNA of the CDR3: TGTGCCAGCTCAACAAAACTCCGGGGAGAGCAGTACGTC.

V is TRBV19 and J is TRBJ2-2; D perhaps matches TRBD2 (5 bases). Trimming shortened V by 4 bases and J by 4 bases, and 10 bases separated the two germline ends. CDR1 and CDR2 (germline): LNHDA, SQIVND (reference sequence). The CDR3 covers 14 residues. CDR3 protein: CASSSTAGTGELFF. DNA of the CDR3: TGTGCCAGTAGTAGCACTGCGGGCACCGGGGAGCTGTTTTTT.

This clone was picked up a small number of times. This chain uses TRBV9 with TRBJ2-2; 8 bases agree with TRBD2. CDR1 and CDR2 from the germline V gene are SGDLS and YYNGEE. V was pared by 2 bases and J by 6 bases, with 3 bases of the junction left unmatched. The CDR3 is 14 residues long. CDR3 in amino acids: CASSVGLAPGELFF. DNA for the CDR3: TGTGCCAGCAGCGTTGGACTAGCACCCGGGGAGCTGTTTTTT.

The CDR3 reads CASSFYGDTQYF. The CDR3 nucleotides read TGTGCCAGCAGCTTCTATGGAGATACGCAGTATTTT. The rearrangement joins TRBV7-2 to TRBJ2-3; the D is unclear. Trimming shortened V by 3 bases and J by 5 bases, and 6 bases separated the two germline ends. The CDR3 is 12 residues long. The germline V gene has CDR1 SGHTA and CDR2 FQGNSA. Drawing the rest from reference TRBV7-2 and TRBJ2-3, the complete variable domain is GAGVSQSPSNKVTEKGKDVELRCDPISGHTALYWYRQSLGQGLEFLIYFQGNSAPDKSGLPSDRFSAERTGGSVSTLTIQRTQQEDSAVYLCASSFYGDTQYFGPGTRLTVL.

V gene TRBV24-1 combines with J gene TRBJ2-3; 8 nucleotides line up with TRBD2. The CDR3 has 18 residues. The V segment lost 5 bases and the J segment 0 bases; nucleotides outside the gene matches: 12. CDR1 and CDR2 (germline): KGHDR, SFDVKD. This CDR3 is CATSAPLGGGTSTDTQYF. In nucleotides, the CDR3 is TGTGCCACCAGTGCCCCGTTAGGCGGGGGGACGAGCACAGATACGCAGTATTTT.

The chain's CDR3 is CASSRGGQGPYEQYV. CDR3 in DNA: TGTGCCAGCAGCCGGGGGGGGCAGGGGCCCTACGAGCAGTACGTC. The V gene is TRBV6-5, the J gene TRBJ2-7; 8 nucleotides agree with TRBD2. Germline loops: CDR1 MNHEY, CDR2 SVGAGI. CDR3 length: 15 amino acids. The junction had 9 bases not matched to a gene; V was cut back by 6 bases and J by 2 bases.

The V and J genes are TRBV7-2 and TRBJ2-2; D possibly corresponds to TRBD2 (6 bases). The CDR3 length is 15 residues. V lost 4 bases to trimming and J lost 6 bases, with 15 bases between them. From germline, CDR1 is SGHTA and CDR2 FQGNSA. The CDR3 sequence: CASSSGTPIAGELFF. DNA for the CDR3: TGTGCCAGCAGCTCCGGGACTCCCATCGCCGGGGAGCTGTTTTTT.

The genes are TRBV9 and TRBJ1-6, with no clear D. The length of the CDR3 is 14 residues. Germline lookup yields CDR1 SGDLS and CDR2 YYNGEE. Trimming took off 0 bases at V and 5 bases at J, with 6 bases between the two ends. The CDR3 bases are TGTGCCAGCAGCGTAGGGACCCATAATTCACCCCTCCACTTT. Its protein is CASSVGTHNSPLHF. Based on the CDR3 plus reference TRBV9 and TRBJ1-6, the full variable domain is DSGVTQTPKHLITATGQRVTLRCSPRSGDLSVYWYQQSLDQGLQFLIQYYNGEERAKGNILERFSAQQFPDLHSELNLSSLELGDSALYFCASSVGTHNSPLHFGNGTRLTVT.

This CDR3 is CASSPGDNQETQYF. The DNA for the CDR3 is TGTGCCAGCAGTCCGGGGGACAACCAAGAGACCCAGTACTTC. The chain joins TRBV27 to TRBJ2-5; the D call may be TRBD1 or TRBD2 (6 bases each). Germline V gene data show CDR1 as MNHEY and CDR2 as SMNVEV (reference sequence). V was clipped by 5 bases and J by 0 bases, with 10 bases between them. This CDR3 is built from 14 residues.

This clone is a singleton in its sample. The chain couples TRBV5-1 to TRBJ2-7, with no clear D. The CDR3 extends over 14 amino acids. The V and J ends lost 2 bases and 0 bases respectively, with 9 bases between them. CDR1 is SGHRS and CDR2 is YFSETQ in the germline V gene. The CDR3 DNA is TGCGCCAGCAGCTTAGATCCGAGCTCCTACGAGCAGTACGTC. Its protein product is CASSLDPSSYEQYV.

This rearrangement joins TRBV7-9 to TRBJ2-6; the D is unclear. V shed 5 bases and J shed 0 bases, with 11 bases lying between them. The CDR3 is 16 residues long. The germline V gene encodes CDR1 SEHNR and CDR2 FQNEAQ (reference sequence). The CDR3 loop reads CASSMRRRSGANVLTF. DNA of the CDR3: TGTGCCAGCAGCATGAGGCGACGCTCTGGGGCCAACGTCCTGACTTTC. The full variable domain, with the rest looked up from reference TRBV7-9 and TRBJ2-6, is DTGVSQNPRHKITKRGQNVTFRCDPISEHNRLYWYRQTLGQGPEFLTYFQNEAQLEKSRLLSDRFSAERPKGSFSTLEIQRTEQGDSAMYLCASSMRRRSGANVLTFGAGSRLTVL.

The V call is TRBV28, the J call TRBJ1-2; 8 nucleotides align to TRBD1. The V and J ends lost 3 bases and 5 bases, in that order; junction bases with no gene match: 5. The germline CDR1 and CDR2 sequences are MDHEN and SYDVKM. CDR3 length equals 14 residues. CDR3 in amino acids: CASSFSRQGYGYTF. DNA for the CDR3: TGTGCCAGCAGTTTTTCGCGACAGGGGTATGGCTACACCTTC.

V and J are TRBV6-5 and TRBJ2-1, with 8 bases fitting TRBD2. Germline CDR1 is MNHEY and CDR2 is SVGAGI. This CDR3 contains 14 residues. V shed 5 bases and J 2 bases; nucleotides not matched to a gene: 2. The DNA for the CDR3 is TGTGCCAGCAGTAGCGGGGGCCCCTACAATGAGCAGTTCTTC. It encodes CASSSGGPYNEQFF.

The V and J genes are TRBV9 and TRBJ2-6; maybe TRBD2 (6 bases). Trimming left V 9 bases short and J 2 bases short, with 24 bases between. CDR1 is SGDLS, CDR2 YYNGEE, per germline. CDR3 size: 18 residues. Written as DNA, the CDR3 is TGTGCCACCTTAACTCCGGGACTCAGGGATACTGGGGCCAACGTCCTGACTTTC. Its translation: CATLTPGLRDTGANVLTF. Combining the CDR3 with reference TRBV9 and TRBJ2-6 gives the whole variable domain DSGVTQTPKHLITATGQRVTLRCSPRSGDLSVYWYQQSLDQGLQFLIQYYNGEERAKGNILERFSAQQFPDLHSELNLSSLELGDSALYFCATLTPGLRDTGANVLTFGAGSRLTVL.

The chain has TRBV25-1 and TRBJ1-3; 7 nucleotides agree with TRBD1. The CDR3 length is 13 residues. CDR1 is MGHDK and CDR2 is SYGVNS in the germline V gene. Trimming cost V 5 bases and J 7 bases; bases outside gene matches: 5. The CDR3 sequence: CASSPPTGNTIYF. CDR3 nucleotides: TGTGCCAGCAGTCCCCCGACAGGGAACACCATATATTTT.